This record concerns one T cell receptor beta chain sequence. This clonotype was detected ten times or more. This clone's antigen is unknown. No base qualities exist here, and no much larger clone lies one base off it. The record originates from a study of neurological immune-mediated disorders (dated by TCRdb to between 2017 and 2020). With regard to the full study: Among the roughly 35 multiple sclerosis patients, relapsing-remitting MS accounted for around 30 and secondary progressive MS accounted for 3. Using UMI-based sequencing, the study compared peripheral blood TCR-beta repertoires from patients with HTLV-I-associated myelopathy (HAM/TSP), patients with multiple sclerosis, and healthy controls. Alongside PBMC samples, the set of approximately 100 TCR-beta libraries contained longitudinal samples, technical triplicates, and paired CD4+ and CD8+ T-cell subsets that had been sorted. The cohort comprised about 71 subjects: roughly 15 HAM/TSP patients, 34 multiple sclerosis patients and 20 or so healthy controls. The investigation overall reported the following: Repertoires from 18 of 34 MS patients were grouped by phylogenetic analysis into a cluster of related CDR3 sequences, suggesting a possible repertoire-level signature. No clinical or MRI features were associated with the MS cluster, and the authors said that larger cohorts are needed. No identical CDR3 amino acid sequences were shared among expanded clones across subjects, suggesting private TCR-beta repertoires in all groups. TCR clonal expansion was highest in HAM/TSP patients and lowest in MS patients, with MS patients falling below even healthy controls.

cDNA synthesis used template-switch 5'RACE with a primer carrying a 10-nucleotide random unique molecular identifier tagging each TCR transcript. Every sequencing run yielded over 190 million TCR-beta sequences covering 15-18 subjects. The RNeasy kit was used to extract total RNA. Using the KAPA Real-time Library Amplification kit, TCR-beta VDJ regions were amplified with primers for the TCR constant region and the 5'RACE anchor. A first PCR added sample indexes and Illumina adaptors, after which a second PCR increased the library yield. After purification with Ampure beads, the TCR product of roughly 650 bp was size-selected on a 2% E-gel SizeSelection system. Before pooling, library quality was assessed on a Bioanalyzer, concentration was determined with Qubit, and library quantification was performed with the Kapa Library Quantification kit. Libraries were sequenced paired-end 2 x 150 bp on an Illumina HiSeq 2500. To increase sequence diversity, roughly 24-31% phiX was spiked into each library pool. The authors processed their data as follows. Quality-filtered reads were processed with the UMI-based MiGEC pipeline, which removed over 75% of raw TCR sequences during error correction. VDJ genes were aligned to IMGT germline references, and clonotypes were defined by unique CDR3 amino acid sequence plus V-J genes. VDJtools evaluated clonal expansion, Shannon diversity and CDR3 relatedness (CalcPairwiseDistances, ClusterSamples); CLCbio workbench built phylogenetic trees. Using coefficient-of-variation modelling across technical triplicates, the study counted a clone as expanded if it had at least 8 unique UMIs. TCRdb took the public reads, trimmed them with fastp at Q25, ran MiXCR for clone calling and kept in-frame beta chains. Under each unique CDR3 protein, matching rows form one entry showing the most common genes and DNA. The V and J calls and clone size are TCRdb's, not the authors'. Within this sample are about 95,000 distinct CDR3 sequences, with roughly 4% of them counted one time only. Around 6% of the sample is in the top ten clones.

For the unsorted PBMC libraries, 2 million PBMCs were stored in RNAlater at -80 degrees C until RNA extraction and were used to generate the libraries. The multiple sclerosis patients were enrolled in a US clinical protocol that used magnetic resonance imaging to evaluate disease progression. Peripheral blood was subjected to Ficoll-Hypaque density gradient centrifugation to isolate PBMCs, which were then cryopreserved in liquid nitrogen. Source material: PBMCs. This clonotype was sampled from a woman in her late teens or twenties with multiple sclerosis.

The DNA reads TGTGCCAGCAGTCATCGGGACACCCAAGAGACCCAGTACTTC. This encodes CASSHRDTQETQYF. The chain links TRBV12-3 or TRBV12-4 with TRBJ2-5; TRBD1 is a weak D gene call, 6 bases matching. Measured from the cysteine to the phenylalanine, the CDR3 is 14 residues long. Only the CDR3 region is kept as DNA, spanning 42 bases read in frame from base 1. The V end loses 5 bases and the J end loses 1 base, and a stretch of 11 bases separates them.